The clone carrying this TCR beta chain came up once. The target antigen is unknown. Naive CD8 populations comprised CD45RO-negative cells positively selected for CCR7, excluding terminally differentiated effector memory CD45RA+ cells. Trimming took 4 bases from V and 4 from J, leaving 9 bases between them. Germline CDR1 SGDLS, CDR2 YYNGEE. CDR3 size: 12 residues. This sample is part of a study of shared clonotypes between healthy human individuals. Study-wide results and caveats: Among the subsets, naive ones generally showed larger estimated richness than memory ones. Shared across a few donors were roughly 4.8% of the naive CD4 clonotypes.

In the authors' methods: Junction-only sequences without quality scores came from ImmunoSEQ, so filtering differed. The repertoire was sequenced with immunoSEQ multiplex PCR; TCRdb's copy has only in-frame clones and lacks some. V and J calls and clone size come straight from that table; D and trimming were deduced from the DNA. The data show roughly 2,000,000 clones, about 95% seen once. Material: naive CD8+ T cells sorted from blood. The rearrangement links TRBV9 to TRBJ2-7; D unresolved. The origin of this receptor is a man aged 18 to 35 in good health. CDR3 nucleotide sequence: TGTGCCAGCAGCCCGAACCTATACGAGCAGTACTTC. It encodes CASSPNLYEQYF.